The 24 T cell receptor beta chains below all came from one sample that was sequenced in a study of OX40 agonist ivuxolimab in advanced cancers. Profiled with immunoSEQ multiplex PCR; TCRdb holds only in-frame clones, not every one. The sample yields about 80,000 clones, 85% to 95% seen once. The specimen comprised CD4+ or CD8+ T cells sorted from blood, sampled in a trial of the OX40 agonist ivuxolimab. The receptor source for this set is an adult with an advanced solid tumor such as melanoma, head and neck, liver or kidney cancer.

The rearrangement joins TRBV19 to TRBJ1-4; 9 nucleotides agree with TRBD1. CDR3 length: 12 residues. V lost 9 bases and J lost 5; bases outside the gene matches: 1. The germline gives CDR1 LNHDA, CDR2 SQIVND (reference sequence). CDR3 in amino acids: CASGTGNEKLFF. CDR3 sequence (DNA): TGTGCCAGCGGGACAGGGAATGAAAAACTGTTTTTT.

The chain combines TRBV18 with TRBJ1-3; D remains ambiguous. From germline, CDR1 is KGHSH and CDR2 LQKENI. CDR3 length: 15 amino acids. V lost 2 bases and J 0 bases, leaving 8 bases between the germline ends. The CDR3 nucleotides read TGTGCCAGCTCACCAATCGGAAGCTCTGGAAACACCATATATTTT. Translated, it gives CASSPIGSSGNTIYF.

This chain links TRBV19 with TRBJ2-5, with 7 bases that match TRBD2. Trimming at V came to 9 bases and at J to 5 bases, leaving 9 bases not matched to a gene. Germline CDR1 LNHDA, CDR2 SQIVND (reference sequence). There are 13 residues in the CDR3. In nucleotides, the CDR3 is TGTGCCAGCTCCAGCGGGGCTGGGGAGACCCAGTACTTC. Its translation: CASSSGAGETQYF. Supplemented by reference TRBV19 and TRBJ2-5, the full variable domain reads DGGITQSPKYLFRKEGQNVTLSCEQNLNHDAMYWYRQDPGQGLRLIYYSQIVNDFQKGDIAEGYSVSREKKESFPLTVTSAQKNPTAFYLCASSSGAGETQYFGPGTRLLVL.

This chain uses TRBV5-6 with TRBJ1-1; D gene uncertain. Germline CDR1 and CDR2: SGHDT and YYEEEE. The V and J ends lost 4 bases and 5 bases respectively, with 18 bases between them. The CDR3 is 15 amino acids. The CDR3 protein is CASSPLPVMGTEAFF. CDR3 in DNA: TGTGCCAGCAGCCCTCTCCCCGTAATGGGGACTGAAGCTTTCTTT.

The chain is built from TRBV7-9 and TRBJ2-2, with 7 bases lining up with TRBD2. V trimming: 1 base; J trimming: 4 bases; junction bases outside the gene matches: 6. CDR3 length equals 16 residues. Germline assignment: CDR1 SEHNR and CDR2 FQNEAQ (reference sequence). The chain's CDR3 is CASSLGGGGVTGELFF. CDR3 nucleotide sequence: TGTGCCAGCAGCTTAGGGGGCGGGGGTGTCACCGGGGAGCTGTTTTTT. The full variable domain, rest sourced from reference TRBV7-9 and TRBJ2-2, is DTGVSQNPRHKITKRGQNVTFRCDPISEHNRLYWYRQTLGQGPEFLTYFQNEAQLEKSRLLSDRFSAERPKGSFSTLEIQRTEQGDSAMYLCASSLGGGGVTGELFFGEGSRLTVL.

This chain joins TRBV9 and TRBJ2-2; 9 nucleotides line up with TRBD2. V lost 2 bases, J lost 5 bases, and 4 bases stayed unmatched. This CDR3 has 15 residues. Germline V CDR1 and CDR2: SGDLS, YYNGEE. CDR3 sequence (DNA): TGTGCCAGCAGCGTCGGCGGGGGGGCGACCGGGGAGCTGTTTTTT. Encoded protein: CASSVGGGATGELFF.

CDR3 protein: CASSSSSGGAKVETQYF. CDR3 DNA: TGTGCCAGCAGTTCTTCTAGCGGGGGGGCCAAAGTTGAGACCCAGTACTTC. The rearrangement joins TRBV27 to TRBJ2-5; 12 bases agree with TRBD2. The CDR3 covers 17 residues. Germline assignment: CDR1 MNHEY and CDR2 SMNVEV (reference sequence). The V gene end was trimmed by 4 bases and the J gene end by 5 bases; junction bases not matched to a gene: 11.

This sequence joins TRBV19 and TRBJ1-3, with 7 positions matching TRBD1. This CDR3 contains 16 residues. The germline gives CDR1 LNHDA, CDR2 SQIVND (reference sequence). Trimming removed 4 bases from V and 2 bases from J; junction bases left unmatched: 8. CDR3 in amino acids: CASSTLAGGAGNTIYF. The CDR3 bases are TGTGCCAGTAGTACCCTCGCAGGGGGAGCTGGAAACACCATATATTTT.

A single count supports this clone. The chain carries TRBV7-2 and TRBJ2-1; TRBD2 aligns across 9 bases. Germline V CDR1 and CDR2: SGHTA, FQGNSA. CDR3 length equals 13 residues. Germline trimming cut 1 base from V and 12 bases from J; bases unmatched to any gene: 4. CDR3 region: CASSLEREARQFF. CDR3 coding DNA: TGTGCCAGCAGCTTAGAGCGGGAGGCAAGGCAGTTCTTC.

The CDR3 coding sequence is TGCGCCAGCAGCCCCCGGGACAGGGGGGCTGAAGCTTTCTTT. This sequence encodes CASSPRDRGAEAFF. The V and J genes are TRBV5-1 and TRBJ1-1; 11 bases are shared with TRBD1. Germline V CDR1 and CDR2: SGHRS, YFSETQ. V was pared by 4 bases and J by 6 bases, with 5 bases of the junction left unmatched. CDR3 length equals 14 residues.

The V call is TRBV7-9, the J call TRBJ1-2; TRBD1 might be the D (5 bases). This CDR3 is built from 14 residues. V was shortened by 1 base and J by 10 bases, with 16 bases between the two germline ends. Germline loops: CDR1 SEHNR, CDR2 FQNEAQ (reference sequence). CDR3 sequence: CASSLGSPGVTYTF. The CDR3 DNA follows: TGTGCCAGCAGCTTAGGCTCTCCGGGGGTGACCTACACCTTC.

This clone is a singleton in its sample. The chain joins TRBV6-1 to TRBJ1-1; D is unclear. The CDR3 sequence is 13 residues long. The V gene's germline CDR1 is MNHNS and CDR2 SASEGT. With 5 bases removed from V and 2 bases from J, the gap between germline ends came to 9 bases. The CDR3 coding sequence is TGTGCCAGCAGTCCCTACTCAAACACTGAAGCTTTCTTT. Protein: CASSPYSNTEAFF.

This CDR3 reads CAWSGKGGGTDTQYF. CDR3 in DNA: TGTGCCTGGAGTGGGAAAGGGGGGGGCACAGATACGCAGTATTTT. The chain couples TRBV30 to TRBJ2-3; TRBD2 might be the D (7 bases). The CDR3 has 15 amino acids. CDR1 and CDR2 from the germline V gene are GTSNPN and SVGIG (reference sequence). V was clipped by 1 base and J by 1 base, with 12 bases between them.

The V gene is TRBV27, the J gene TRBJ2-3; the match to TRBD2 covers 11 bases. Germline V gene sequence: CDR1 MNHEY, CDR2 SMNVEV (reference sequence). The ends lost 0 bases at V and 3 bases at J; junction bases unmatched: 5. The CDR3 runs 17 residues. As DNA, the CDR3 is TGTGCCAGCAGTTTATCGGGGACTAGCGGACGAACAGATACGCAGTATTTT. It codes for CASSLSGTSGRTDTQYF.

The J gene is TRBJ2-7, the V gene TRBV7-9; 11 bases are shared with TRBD1. The trim removed 5 bases at V and 3 bases at J, leaving 9 bases unmatched. Germline CDR1 is SEHNR and CDR2 is FQNEAQ (reference sequence). The CDR3 extends over 16 amino acids. CDR3 region: CASSKGGGQGDYEQYF. CDR3 nucleotides: TGTGCCAGCAGCAAAGGTGGGGGACAGGGGGACTACGAGCAGTACTTC. The entire variable domain, with the rest obtained from reference TRBV7-9 and TRBJ2-7, is as follows: DTGVSQNPRHKITKRGQNVTFRCDPISEHNRLYWYRQTLGQGPEFLTYFQNEAQLEKSRLLSDRFSAERPKGSFSTLEIQRTEQGDSAMYLCASSKGGGQGDYEQYFGPGTRLTVT.

This chain joins TRBV7-9 and TRBJ1-2; 8 bases align to TRBD1. V was clipped by 6 bases and J by 3 bases; unmatched bases: 21. The germline V gene has CDR1 SEHNR and CDR2 FQNEAQ (reference sequence). This CDR3 region has 19 residues. CDR3 sequence: CASSFPLGQGPIGDYGYTF. The CDR3 coding sequence is TGTGCCAGCAGTTTCCCACTTGGACAGGGTCCCATCGGGGACTATGGCTACACCTTC. Full variable domain (outside the CDR3, taken from reference TRBV7-9 and TRBJ1-2): DTGVSQNPRHKITKRGQNVTFRCDPISEHNRLYWYRQTLGQGPEFLTYFQNEAQLEKSRLLSDRFSAERPKGSFSTLEIQRTEQGDSAMYLCASSFPLGQGPIGDYGYTFGSGTRLTVV.

The sample holds a few counts of this clone. This chain connects TRBV6-5 to TRBJ1-4, with a weak D call TRBD1 (5 bases). V was trimmed by 6 bases and J by 6 bases, leaving 17 bases between them. The CDR3 contains 15 residues. The germline CDR1 and CDR2 sequences are MNHEY and SVGAGI. In nucleotides, the CDR3 is TGTGCCAGCAGCAATTCGCGGGGCGTGGATGAAAAACTGTTTTTT. Translated: CASSNSRGVDEKLFF.

This clone was found once. The chain couples TRBV5-6 to TRBJ1-5; D perhaps matches TRBD1 (5 bases). This CDR3 spans 16 amino acids. The V gene lost 3 bases and the J gene lost 2 bases, with 15 bases spanning the gap. CDR1 and CDR2 from the germline V gene are SGHDT and YYEEEE. The DNA for the CDR3 is TGTGCCAGCAGCTACGCTACAGGAAATGGCAATCAGCCCCAGCATTTT. Amino acid sequence: CASSYATGNGNQPQHF.

For the CDR3, the DNA is TGTGCCAGCAGCCCTAACTCAGGAGAAAAACTGTTTTTT. Amino acid sequence: CASSPNSGEKLFF. This chain uses TRBV11-3 with TRBJ1-4; D is unresolved. V lost 5 bases and J 8 bases, leaving 12 bases between the germline ends. Germline V gives CDR1 SGHNT, CDR2 YENEEA. The CDR3 loop spans 13 amino acids.

J is TRBJ1-2 and V is TRBV7-8; D call uncertain. The CDR3 covers 14 residues. Germline V gives CDR1 SGHVS, CDR2 FQNEAQ. The V and J ends lost 1 base and 2 bases respectively, with 8 bases between them. As DNA, the CDR3 is TGTGCCAGCAGCTTAGTCCACAGAAACTATGGCTACACCTTC. As protein: CASSLVHRNYGYTF.

This clone was recorded a few times. The V call is TRBV7-3, the J call TRBJ2-2; D gene ambiguous. Germline assignment: CDR1 SGHTA and CDR2 FQGTGA. Deletions cut 5 bases from V and 5 bases from J, with 12 bases between. This CDR3 is built from 14 residues. The CDR3 bases are TGTGCCAGCAGCCACCAAGGAACAACCGGGGAGCTGTTTTTT. Its protein is CASSHQGTTGELFF.

In nucleotides, the CDR3 is TGCAGCGTTGGACAGTATCTTAACTATGGCTACACCTTC. Its translation is CSVGQYLNYGYTF. The V and J genes are TRBV29-1 and TRBJ1-2, with D perhaps TRBD1 (5 bases). V dropped 4 bases and J dropped 1 base, with 10 bases sitting between them. CDR3 length: 13 amino acids. The germline gives CDR1 SQVTM, CDR2 ANQGSEA.

The rearrangement joins TRBV28 to TRBJ2-7; no definite D call. Trimming shortened V by 5 bases and J by 0 bases, and 11 bases separated the two germline ends. Germline lookup yields CDR1 MDHEN and CDR2 SYDVKM. The CDR3 is made up of 14 amino acids. The CDR3 DNA is TGTGCCAGCAGTCCCTGGGGTAGCTCCTACGAGCAGTACTTC. The encoded protein is CASSPWGSSYEQYF.

This clone was counted only a few times. CDR3 DNA sequence: TGTGCCAGCAGTGAAGGCAGGGCCACTGAAGCTTTCTTT. It encodes CASSEGRATEAFF. The J gene is TRBJ1-1, the V gene TRBV6-1; TRBD1 might be the D (5 bases). Germline assignment: CDR1 MNHNS and CDR2 SASEGT. Trimming pared 1 base from V and 4 bases from J, leaving 7 bases between. CDR3 length: 13 amino acids.